This T cell receptor (beta chain) was profiled in a study of vaccination effects on CD4 cells after COVID-19 (dated 2022 in TCRdb). At the level of the whole study: Each participant got two doses of an mRNA SARS-CoV-2 vaccine, either BNT162b2 or mRNA-1273. Altogether, roughly 10 COVID-19 convalescent patients and several SARS-CoV-2-naive healthy vaccine recipients made up the full study. Cultures from other donors in the study were sequenced with the Oncomine TCR Beta short-read assay on an Illumina iSeq 100. SARS-CoV-2 spike-specific CD4+ TCR repertoires were compared before and after mRNA vaccination in COVID-19 convalescent patients and in infection-naive vaccine recipients. Broad study findings and their caveats: Both infection-induced and vaccine-induced clones contracted markedly at late post-vaccination timepoints, which is consistent with waning T cell responses. Among healthy vaccine recipients, nearly all vaccine-induced clones were SARS-CoV-2 mono-reactive, and just 1 of 255 was cross-reactive with common cold coronaviruses. Only a small number of convalescent patients were included, and no early post-infection timepoints were available, which limited the study.

A note on this clone: The antigen this receptor binds is unknown. No much larger clone exists at a distance of one base, and base qualities are not known.

In the ViraFEST assay, PBMC were stimulated with viral peptide pools, and TCR sequencing was then used to find antigen-specific CD4+ T cell clonotypes based on their expansion. After 10 to 11 days of culture, CD4+ T cells were isolated with the EasySep CD4+ T cell isolation kit. None of the healthy vaccine recipients had a prior SARS-CoV-2 infection, which was confirmed by nucleocapsid antibody tests that came back negative both before and after vaccination. About 2.1 million PBMC per well were cultured with about 9.6 ug/ml peptides in IMDM containing around 5% human AB serum, approximately 10 IU/ml IL-2 and gentamicin. Half of the culture medium was replaced with fresh IL-2-containing medium on days 3 and 7. Unless noted otherwise, every peptide stimulation condition was grown in triplicate wells. Using Ficoll-Paque Plus gradient centrifugation, PBMC were separated from whole blood and then either used fresh or cryopreserved at -140C. The spike proteins of SARS-CoV-2 and of the common cold coronaviruses HCoV-NL63, HCoV-OC43 and HCoV-229E were spanned by overlapping peptide pools. Genomic DNA was extracted from cultured CD4+ T cells with the QIAamp micro DNA kit.

Libraries were made using the immunoSEQ multiplex PCR assay. TCR beta CDR3 sequencing was performed on DNA from the cultured, isolated CD4+ T cells. The authors' analysis ran thus. Non-productive TCR sequences were removed and reads were trimmed to the CDR3 region, keeping CDR3s of at least 7 amino acids. Antigen-specific clonotypes were identified using the MANAFEST web app by comparison of expansion in peptide wells against reference cultures. Positive clones required FDR<0.05 expansion versus reference and all other wells, odds ratio above 5, and frequency above 0.1% in two replicate wells. Clonotypes significantly expanded in SARS-CoV-2 spike wells and in at least one common cold coronavirus spike condition were defined as cross-reactive. CDR3 similarity was assessed by Levenshtein distance with the stringdist R package, and unrooted trees were built with ape in R 3.6.1. TCRdb took over this immuneACCESS table, retaining in-frame rearrangements with V and J assigned. Such tables are incomplete; in checked studies, under half of the missing clones stem from an unresolved V gene, and the remainder is unexplained. Clonal size and the V and J genes are those of that table, whereas D and trimming came from the DNA. The sample table contains about 8,000 clones; only one count was recorded for roughly 74% of them. Around 12% of the sample lies in the top ten.

The source was CD4+ T cells from PBMCs cultured with HCoV-229E spike peptides, collected before COVID-19 vaccination. Reading the label with the study, this specimen's cell subset or site is: HCoV-229E spike overlapping peptide pool stimulation. This TCR derives from a human donor who received a COVID-19 vaccine.

CDR3 region: CASSLGGTSSYNEQFF. Here is the DNA: TGTGCCAGCAGTTTGGGCGGGACGAGCTCCTACAATGAGCAGTTCTTC. Recombination joined TRBV27 with TRBJ2-1; TRBD2 is a weak D gene call, 6 bases matching. V was cut back by 3 bases and J by 0 bases, leaving a gap of 12 bases between them. Measured from the cysteine to the phenylalanine, the CDR3 is 16 residues long. The DNA shown is the 48-base CDR3, in frame from base 1. The germline V gene (reference sequence) specifies MNHEY as CDR1 and SMNVEV as CDR2.